This T cell receptor (beta chain) was observed in a study of shared clonotypes between healthy human individuals (dated by TCRdb to 2018 to 2021). Context from the whole study: The cohort included a few men and a couple of women between 18 and 49 years of age. For each donor, three plates each were used for CD4 naive and CD4 memory, two plates were used for CD8 naive, and one plate was used for CD8 memory. Between about 0.85 and 10 billion PBMCs per donor were obtained by leukapheresis. Different laboratories and diverse techniques were used to prepare libraries and sequence TCR repertoires, to increase sequencing depth and limit assay-specific biases. To estimate repertoire size and how much clonotypes are shared between individuals, the study performed deep sequencing of blood TCR repertoires from a handful of healthy adults.

Donors were healthy HIV-negative adults with no recently reported acute infections or vaccinations. Every donor was a Caucasian adult residing in Nashville, Tennessee, USA. CD4+ T cells were enriched through magnetic negative selection, after which naive cells were positively selected on CD45RA and the remaining negative fraction served as the memory subset. Blood was collected by leukapheresis, and PBMCs were isolated by Ficoll-Histopaque density gradient centrifugation and then cryopreserved in liquid nitrogen vapor phase. Analytical flow cytometry was used to check the purity and quantity of each magnetically sorted T cell population. Genomic DNA was isolated from each sorted fraction and quantified by UV absorbance on a Nanodrop 2000c. The investigation overall reported the following: The small number of donors limited the genetic and exposure-history diversity represented. Higher generation probabilities were observed for clonotypes shared by all four sorted-subset donors than for non-shared clonotypes. Naive subsets generally had larger estimated clonotype richness than memory subsets did. Sampling was restricted to blood, and TCR repertoires in tissues likely differ from the TCR repertoires found in blood. Incomplete sequencing was indicated by rarefaction of sorted-subset datasets, despite the large sequencing depth. Sharing across several donors was observed for around 5% of naive CD4, over 3% of naive CD8, 2% to 2.5% of memory CD4, and around 0.4% of memory CD8 clonotypes. Pairwise subsampling indicated that sequencing depth was expected to affect the degree of clonotype sharing among donors.

The V end loses 2 bases and the J end loses 2 bases, and a stretch of 19 bases separates them. From cysteine to phenylalanine, the CDR3 is 17 amino acids long. Solely the CDR3 DNA is kept, with 51 bases framed from the first base. For CDR1 and CDR2, the germline V gene lists SGHTS and YDEGEE. Note on this clone: It has no known antigen specificity. Per-base qualities were not stored, and no clone one base away is much larger.

TCR CDR3 regions were amplified from genomic DNA by multiplex PCR using the deep immunoSEQ assay. Extracted genomic DNA from each cell subset was distributed evenly across all wells of several immunoSEQ 96-well plates, and each plate was treated as a replicate. For sorted subsets, about 220 ng of genomic DNA, equivalent to some 30,000 T cell genomes, went into each replicate PCR. The purified libraries were quantified using a Qubit 3.0 fluorometer, sized with a Bioanalyzer 2100, and then quantified again using the KAPA Library Quantification kit. Every immunoSEQ 96-well plate was sequenced on a dedicated single-read 150-cycle Illumina NextSeq 550 flow cell. Per the source publication's procedure: Because only junctional sequences without quality scores were contained in the immunoSEQ output, filtering matching that applied to full-length reads could not be performed. Sequences were annotated with PyIR, a Python wrapper for IgBLAST v1.9, using IMGT germline references to assign V/J genes and CDR3. Reads were filtered out if the reads had weak V/J assignments (E-value above 1e-6), no CDR3, stop codons, out-of-frame junctions, or ambiguous translated residues. V3J clonotypes were defined by identical inferred V gene, J gene, and CDR3 amino acid sequence. Percentage overlap between repertoires was calculated by dividing the number of shared unique clonotypes by the size of the smaller repertoire. Repertoire richness was assessed with RTK rarefaction, the Chao1 estimator, and Recon v2.1 estimates of unobserved clonotypes. Generation probabilities for all TCRbeta clonotypes obtained by the gDNA method from a handful of donors were computed using OLGA. Here the immuneACCESS table is served through TCRdb, limited to in-frame sequences with V and J called. Missing clones are a known gap in these copies; in checked studies unresolved V genes cover under half, and the rest lacks a known reason. The V and J calls and clone size were taken over from that table, and D and trimming were inferred from the DNA. Here the sample has about 2.4 million clones; 90% to 95% occur a single time. The top ten clonotypes cover 0.36% of the sample.

The sequenced material came from naive CD4+ T cells from PBMCs. The cell subset or site label of this sample denotes: CD45RA+ positively selected. The origin of this receptor is a man aged 18 to 29 in good health. Some clones in this sample may be carry-over from other donors' samples. In this chain, TRBV5-8 is recombined with TRBJ1-1; a tentative D match to TRBD1 spans 6 bases. The DNA sequence follows: TGTGCCAGCAGCTTTAGGGAAGGGCAGGGGAGCAACACTGAAGCTTTCTTT. Its translation is CASSFREGQGSNTEAFF.